Following are 12 T cell receptor beta chains from one sample sequenced in a study of cytomegalovirus exposure and HLA in healthy donors. PCR primers comprised 60 Vbeta and 13 Jbeta primers. Assay used: immunoSEQ multiplex PCR; TCRdb lists only in-frame clones, some missing. The table includes roughly 100,000 clones, about 13% detected once. The sample consisted of PBMCs. The source is a man aged 40-49 years in good health and CMV-seropositive.

The rearrangement links TRBV5-1 to TRBJ1-2; 8 nucleotides align to TRBD1. This CDR3 is 13 amino acids long. Germline CDR1 reads SGHRS; CDR2 reads YFSETQ. With V trimmed by 4 bases and J by 8 bases, 7 bases remained unmatched. CDR3 bases: TGCGCCAGCAGCACGTCGACAGGGGTAGGCTACACCTTC. Amino acids: CASSTSTGVGYTF.

The chain has TRBV4-1 and TRBJ2-2; TRBD2 aligns across 11 bases. Germline V lookup: CDR1 MGHRA, CDR2 YSYEKL. The V gene end was trimmed by 1 base and the J gene end by 5 bases; junction bases not matched to a gene: 0. This CDR3 region has 15 residues. CDR3 sequence (DNA): TGCGCCAGCAGCCAAGGGACTAGCGGGACCGGGGAGCTGTTTTTT. Its protein product is CASSQGTSGTGELFF.

A few counts support this clone. The gene calls are TRBV10-1 and TRBJ2-5; 10 nucleotides line up with TRBD1. The germline V gene has CDR1 WNHNN and CDR2 SYGVQD (reference sequence). The V segment lost 6 bases and the J segment 3 bases; nucleotides outside the gene matches: 7. The CDR3 runs 15 residues. CDR3 sequence (DNA): TGCGCCAGCAGCCCCGGACAGGGGGTTAAAGAGACCCAGTACTTC. This translates into CASSPGQGVKETQYF.

This clone was counted a few times. V is TRBV9 and J is TRBJ2-2; 7 positions agree with TRBD2. The CDR3 contains 15 residues. Germline trimming cut 5 bases from V and 4 bases from J; bases unmatched to any gene: 8. Germline-derived CDR1 and CDR2 are SGDLS and YYNGEE. The CDR3 DNA sequence: TGTGCCAGCAGGAAGCGGGACGGAGTCACCGGGGAGCTGTTTTTT. Translated: CASRKRDGVTGELFF. Full variable domain (outside the CDR3, taken from reference TRBV9 and TRBJ2-2): DSGVTQTPKHLITATGQRVTLRCSPRSGDLSVYWYQQSLDQGLQFLIQYYNGEERAKGNILERFSAQQFPDLHSELNLSSLELGDSALYFCASRKRDGVTGELFFGEGSRLTVL.

The chain links TRBV13 to TRBJ1-1, with a weak D call TRBD1 (5 bases). Germline assignment: CDR1 PRHDT and CDR2 FYEKMQ (reference sequence). The CDR3 totals 12 residues. Trimming took 7 bases from V and 2 from J, leaving 8 bases between them. CDR3 amino acids: CASKTANTEAFF. DNA for the CDR3: TGTGCCAGCAAGACAGCCAACACTGAAGCTTTCTTT.

The chain is built from TRBV5-6 and TRBJ2-2; maybe TRBD1 (5 bases). Between the trimmed V and J ends, which lost 3 bases and 0 bases, there was a span of 6 bases. CDR1 and CDR2 (germline): SGHDT, YYEEEE. The CDR3 is made up of 14 amino acids. CDR3 in DNA: TGTGCCAGCAGCTGGACATCGAACACCGGGGAGCTGTTTTTT. Translating it yields CASSWTSNTGELFF.

The CDR3 DNA follows: TGCGCCAGCAGCGCAGGAGGGCCGGGAGATACGCAGTATTTT. It yields the protein CASSAGGPGDTQYF. V and J are TRBV5-1 and TRBJ2-3; tentatively, D is TRBD2 (6 bases). The V end lost 4 bases, the J end lost 5 bases, and 14 bases lay between the germline ends. Germline V lookup: CDR1 SGHRS, CDR2 YFSETQ. The CDR3 covers 14 residues.

The J gene is TRBJ1-1, the V gene TRBV29-1; D is uncertain. Germline V gives CDR1 SQVTM, CDR2 ANQGSEA. The V and J ends lost 3 bases and 2 bases respectively, with 7 bases between them. CDR3 length: 12 amino acids. The CDR3 loop reads CSVDFVNTEAFF. CDR3 nucleotides: TGCAGCGTTGATTTCGTAAACACTGAAGCTTTCTTT.

The rearrangement joins TRBV15 to TRBJ1-1, with no clear D. Germline values: CDR1 LNHNV, CDR2 YYDKDF (reference sequence). The V end was cut by 8 bases, the J end by 0 bases, with 10 bases between. This CDR3 has 13 residues. The CDR3 here is CATAQQVNTEAFF. In DNA form, the CDR3 reads TGTGCCACCGCCCAGCAGGTGAACACTGAAGCTTTCTTT.

This chain uses TRBV18 with TRBJ1-1, with D hard to call. V shed 0 bases and J shed 1 base, with 9 bases lying between them. Looked up from germline, CDR1 is KGHSH and CDR2 is LQKENI. The CDR3 length is 15 residues. The CDR3 loop reads CASSPPRLENTEAFF. The CDR3 nucleotides are TGTGCCAGCTCACCACCGCGGCTTGAGAACACTGAAGCTTTCTTT.

There are a few counts of this clone. The CDR3 bases are TGTGCTAGTGGGCAGGGCTTCTCTGGAAACACCATATATTTT. This sequence encodes CASGQGFSGNTIYF. The V call is TRBV12-5, the J call TRBJ1-3, with TRBD1 as a possible D gene (5 bases). The CDR3 has 14 amino acids. Germline lookup yields CDR1 LGHNT and CDR2 FRNRAP. With 6 bases removed from V and 0 bases from J, the gap between germline ends came to 9 bases.

This rearrangement joins TRBV7-2 to TRBJ2-3; 7 nucleotides line up with TRBD2. With V trimmed by 1 base and J by 3 bases, 4 bases remained unmatched. Germline-derived CDR1 and CDR2 are SGHTA and FQGNSA. The CDR3 runs 15 residues. The CDR3 is CASSLGLAVTDTQYF. DNA of the CDR3: TGTGCCAGCAGCTTAGGGCTAGCGGTGACAGATACGCAGTATTTT.